One and the same sample provided the 10 T cell receptor beta chains below, sequenced in a study of T cell responses to AZD1222 COVID-19 vaccine. Clones were sequenced by immunoSEQ multiplex PCR, and TCRdb holds only the in-frame ones, with some missing. The sample includes around 120,000 clones, about 90% of them seen just once. This material consisted of peripheral blood, taken 28 days after the second AZD1222 dose. Every receptor here comes from an adult who received the AZD1222 COVID-19 vaccine.

The sample holds a few counts of this clone. This rearrangement joins TRBV6-2 or TRBV6-3 to TRBJ1-5; possible D gene TRBD1, 5 bases. The germline V and J ends were trimmed by 2 bases and 3 bases, with 14 bases remaining between them. Germline assignment: CDR1 MNHEY and CDR2 SVGEGT. The CDR3 runs 16 residues. The CDR3 DNA reads as TGTGCCAGCAGTTACCGGGTACAGGCCCTCAATCAGCCCCAGCATTTT. This sequence encodes CASSYRVQALNQPQHF.

This clone appeared a single time. J is TRBJ1-2 and V is TRBV28; D is uncertain. The V gene lost 5 bases and the J gene lost 0 bases, with 7 bases spanning the gap. The length of the CDR3 is 13 residues. CDR1 MDHEN and CDR2 SYDVKM come from the germline V gene. For the CDR3, the DNA is TGTGCCAGCAGTACCAGGACTAACTATGGCTACACCTTC. Its protein product is CASSTRTNYGYTF.

The rearrangement joins TRBV6-5 to TRBJ2-7, with 11 bases that match TRBD2. CDR3 size: 15 residues. Germline V gene data show CDR1 as MNHEY and CDR2 as SVGAGI. With 0 bases clipped from V and 6 bases from J, the junction kept 4 bases outside the gene matches. This CDR3 reads CASSYSLAGGREQYF. DNA of the CDR3: TGTGCCAGCAGTTACTCGTTAGCGGGAGGGCGCGAGCAGTACTTC.

The chain uses TRBV9 and TRBJ2-6; 9 bases map to TRBD1. Germline V gene data show CDR1 as SGDLS and CDR2 as YYNGEE. The V and J ends lost 3 bases and 2 bases, in that order; junction bases with no gene match: 0. The CDR3 is made up of 15 amino acids. The CDR3 reads CASSGQGAGANVLTF. The CDR3 bases are TGTGCCAGCAGCGGACAGGGGGCTGGGGCCAACGTCCTGACTTTC.

This clone was detected a few times. The chain recombines TRBV5-1 with TRBJ1-2; 7 bases map to TRBD1. CDR3 length equals 15 residues. The V gene's germline CDR1 is SGHRS and CDR2 YFSETQ. V was pared by 4 bases and J by 6 bases, with 12 bases of the junction left unmatched. CDR3 nucleotides: TGCGCCAGCAGCCTGGAGGGCAGGGGGGACCATGGCTACACCTTC. Amino acids: CASSLEGRGDHGYTF. The full variable domain, its missing parts supplied by reference TRBV5-1 and TRBJ1-2, is KAGVTQTPRYLIKTRGQQVTLSCSPISGHRSVSWYQQTPGQGLQFLFEYFSETQRNKGNFPGRFSGRQFSNSRSEMNVSTLELGDSALYLCASSLEGRGDHGYTFGSGTRLTVV.

This clone came up many times. The V call is TRBV10-1, the J call TRBJ2-7; TRBD1 matches 7 bases. V shed 10 bases and J 2 bases; nucleotides not matched to a gene: 5. This CDR3 region has 12 residues. Germline V gene sequence: CDR1 WNHNN, CDR2 SYGVQD (reference sequence). CDR3 residues: CATKTGTYEQYF. The CDR3, as DNA: TGCGCCACAAAGACAGGGACCTACGAGCAGTACTTC.

The rearrangement uses TRBV5-1 and TRBJ2-1; 11 bases line up with TRBD2. V was clipped by 4 bases and J by 10 bases; unmatched bases: 10. The length of the CDR3 is 15 residues. Germline V gene data show CDR1 as SGHRS and CDR2 as YFSETQ. The CDR3 loop is CASSLRTSGYEEQFF. The CDR3 DNA sequence: TGCGCCAGCAGCCTTAGGACTAGCGGGTACGAGGAGCAGTTCTTC.

This sequence joins TRBV4-2 and TRBJ2-7; D may be TRBD2 (7 bases). Trimming pared 4 bases from V and 6 bases from J, leaving 19 bases between. The V gene's germline CDR1 is LGHNA and CDR2 YNFKEQ. The CDR3 consists of 15 residues. The CDR3 protein is CASSPSLGGVIEQYF. CDR3 in DNA: TGTGCCAGCAGCCCAAGTCTAGGGGGGGTGATCGAGCAGTACTTC.

V usage is TRBV9 and J usage is TRBJ2-5, with a weak D call TRBD1 (6 bases). From germline, CDR1 is SGDLS and CDR2 YYNGEE. V was pared by 3 bases and J by 1 base, with 16 bases between. This CDR3 has 16 amino acids. This CDR3 reads CASSAHGWGRQETQYF. The CDR3 DNA follows: TGTGCCAGCAGCGCCCATGGTTGGGGGCGCCAAGAGACCCAGTACTTC. The variable domain in full, with the rest retrieved from reference TRBV9 and TRBJ2-5, is DSGVTQTPKHLITATGQRVTLRCSPRSGDLSVYWYQQSLDQGLQFLIQYYNGEERAKGNILERFSAQQFPDLHSELNLSSLELGDSALYFCASSAHGWGRQETQYFGPGTRLLVL.

V and J are TRBV18 and TRBJ1-3; 7 nucleotides line up with TRBD1. V trimming: 6 bases; J trimming: 0 bases; junction bases outside the gene matches: 2. CDR1 KGHSH and CDR2 LQKENI come from the germline V gene. The CDR3 totals 14 residues. CDR3 sequence reads: CASSGTASGNTIYF. The CDR3 nucleotides read TGTGCCAGCTCTGGGACAGCCTCTGGAAACACCATATATTTT. The full variable domain, in which reference TRBV18 and TRBJ1-3 provide the parts outside the CDR3, is NAGVMQNPRHLVRRRGQEARLRCSPMKGHSHVYWYRQLPEEGLKFMVYLQKENIIDESGMPKERFSAEFPKEGPSILRIQQVVRGDSAAYFCASSGTASGNTIYFGEGSWLTVV.